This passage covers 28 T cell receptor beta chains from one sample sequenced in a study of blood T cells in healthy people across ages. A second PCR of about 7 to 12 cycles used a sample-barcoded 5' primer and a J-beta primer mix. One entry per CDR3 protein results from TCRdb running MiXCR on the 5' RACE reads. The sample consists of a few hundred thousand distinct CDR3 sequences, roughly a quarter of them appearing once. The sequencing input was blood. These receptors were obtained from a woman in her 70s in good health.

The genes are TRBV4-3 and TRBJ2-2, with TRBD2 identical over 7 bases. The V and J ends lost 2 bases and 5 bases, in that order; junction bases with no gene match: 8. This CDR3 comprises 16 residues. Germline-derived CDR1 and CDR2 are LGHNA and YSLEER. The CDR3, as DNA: TGCGCCAGCAGCCAAACTTCGGGCGGGGGAACCGGGGAGCTGTTTTTT. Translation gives CASSQTSGGGTGELFF.

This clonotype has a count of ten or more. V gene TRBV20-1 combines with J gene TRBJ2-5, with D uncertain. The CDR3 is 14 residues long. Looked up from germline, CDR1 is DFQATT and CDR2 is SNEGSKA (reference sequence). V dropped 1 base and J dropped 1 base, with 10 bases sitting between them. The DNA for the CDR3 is TGCAGTGCTAGAGGGGCGCAGATCCAAGAGACCCAGTACTTC. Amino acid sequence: CSARGAQIQETQYF.

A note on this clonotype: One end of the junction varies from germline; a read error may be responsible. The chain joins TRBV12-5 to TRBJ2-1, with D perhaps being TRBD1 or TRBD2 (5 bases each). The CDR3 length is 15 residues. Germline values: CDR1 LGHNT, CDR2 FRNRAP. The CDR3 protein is CASGLGRAEYNEQFF. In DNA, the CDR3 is TGTGCTAGTGGCTTGGGACGGGCCGAGTACAATGAGCAGTTCTTC.

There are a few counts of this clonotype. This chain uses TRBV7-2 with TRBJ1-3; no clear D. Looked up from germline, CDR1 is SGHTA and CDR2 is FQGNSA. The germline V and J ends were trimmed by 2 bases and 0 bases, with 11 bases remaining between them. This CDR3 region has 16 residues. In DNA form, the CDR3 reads TGTGCCAGCAGCTTACTAGCCTCAGCCTCTGGAAACACCATATATTTT. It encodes CASSLLASASGNTIYF.

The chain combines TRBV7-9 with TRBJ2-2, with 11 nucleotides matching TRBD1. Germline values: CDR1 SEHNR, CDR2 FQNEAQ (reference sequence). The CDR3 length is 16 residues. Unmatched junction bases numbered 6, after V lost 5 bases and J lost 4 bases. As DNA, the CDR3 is TGTGCCAGCAGCCCCCCCGGACAGGGGGCCACCGGGGAGCTGTTTTTT. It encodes CASSPPGQGATGELFF.

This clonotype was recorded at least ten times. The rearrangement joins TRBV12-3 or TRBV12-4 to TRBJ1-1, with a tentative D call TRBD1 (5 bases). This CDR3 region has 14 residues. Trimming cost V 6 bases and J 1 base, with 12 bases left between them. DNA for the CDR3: TGTGCCAGCAGCTCCAGGCAGGGGAACACTGAAGCTTTCTTT. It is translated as CASSSRQGNTEAFF.

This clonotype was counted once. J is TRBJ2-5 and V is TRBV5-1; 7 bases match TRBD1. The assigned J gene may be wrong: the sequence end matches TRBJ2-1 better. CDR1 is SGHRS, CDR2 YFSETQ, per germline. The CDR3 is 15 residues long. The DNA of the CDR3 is TGCGCCAGCAGCTTGATCGGGACAGTGAGTGAGGAGCAGTTCTTC. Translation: CASSLIGTVSEEQFF.

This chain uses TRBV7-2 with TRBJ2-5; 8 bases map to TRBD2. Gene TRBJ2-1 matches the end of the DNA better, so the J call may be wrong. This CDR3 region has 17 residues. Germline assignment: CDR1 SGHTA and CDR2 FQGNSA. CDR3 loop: CASSPTDGTREIDEQFF. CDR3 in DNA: TGTGCCAGCAGCCCCACTGACGGGACTAGAGAGATCGATGAGCAGTTCTTC.

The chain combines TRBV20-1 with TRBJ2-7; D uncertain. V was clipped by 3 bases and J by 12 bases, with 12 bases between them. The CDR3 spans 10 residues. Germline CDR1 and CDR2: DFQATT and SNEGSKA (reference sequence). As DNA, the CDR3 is TGCAGTGCTAGGAACGATTGGGGGTACTTC. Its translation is CSARNDWGYF.

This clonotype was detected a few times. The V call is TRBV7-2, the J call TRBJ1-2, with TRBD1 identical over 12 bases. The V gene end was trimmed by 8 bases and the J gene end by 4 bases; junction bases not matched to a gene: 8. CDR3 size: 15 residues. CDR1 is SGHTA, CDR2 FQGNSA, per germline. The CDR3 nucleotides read TGTGCCAGCGCGGGACAGGGGGCGCGTGGCTATGGCTACACCTTC. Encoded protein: CASAGQGARGYGYTF.

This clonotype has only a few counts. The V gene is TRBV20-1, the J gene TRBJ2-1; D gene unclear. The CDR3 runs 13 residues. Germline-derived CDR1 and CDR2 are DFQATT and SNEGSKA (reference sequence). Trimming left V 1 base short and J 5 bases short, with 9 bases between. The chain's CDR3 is CSARVGPDNEQFF. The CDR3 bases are TGCAGTGCTAGAGTGGGTCCCGACAATGAGCAGTTCTTC.

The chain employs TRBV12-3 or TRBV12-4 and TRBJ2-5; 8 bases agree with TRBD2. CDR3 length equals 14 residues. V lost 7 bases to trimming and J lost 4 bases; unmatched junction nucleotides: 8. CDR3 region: CASTRGGRRETQYF. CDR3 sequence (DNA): TGTGCCAGCACCCGGGGGGGCAGGCGAGAGACCCAGTACTTC.

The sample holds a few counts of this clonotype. Here the CDR3 reads CASSPQLAGGLTNTQYF. The CDR3, as DNA: TGTGCCAGCTCACCACAACTAGCGGGGGGGCTGACGAATACGCAGTATTTT. This chain uses TRBV18 with TRBJ2-3; 13 bases align to TRBD2. V lost 1 base, J lost 7 bases, and 8 bases stayed unmatched. This CDR3 region has 17 residues. From germline, CDR1 is KGHSH and CDR2 LQKENI.

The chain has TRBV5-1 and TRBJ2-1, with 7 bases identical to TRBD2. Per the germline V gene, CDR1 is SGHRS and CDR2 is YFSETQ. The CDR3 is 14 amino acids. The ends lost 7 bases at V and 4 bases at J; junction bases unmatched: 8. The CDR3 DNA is TGCGCCAGCGCGGGGGAAGGCCAGTACAATGAGCAGTTCTTC. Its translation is CASAGEGQYNEQFF. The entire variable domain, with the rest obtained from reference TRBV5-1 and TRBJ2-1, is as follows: KAGVTQTPRYLIKTRGQQVTLSCSPISGHRSVSWYQQTPGQGLQFLFEYFSETQRNKGNFPGRFSGRQFSNSRSEMNVSTLELGDSALYLCASAGEGQYNEQFFGPGTRLTVL.

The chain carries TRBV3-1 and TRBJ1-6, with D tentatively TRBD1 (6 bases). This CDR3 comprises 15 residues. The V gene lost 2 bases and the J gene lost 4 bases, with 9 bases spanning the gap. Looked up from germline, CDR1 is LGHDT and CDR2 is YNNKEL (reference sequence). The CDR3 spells CASSQLDSYNSPLHF. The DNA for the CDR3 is TGTGCCAGCAGCCAACTGGACAGTTATAATTCACCCCTCCACTTT.

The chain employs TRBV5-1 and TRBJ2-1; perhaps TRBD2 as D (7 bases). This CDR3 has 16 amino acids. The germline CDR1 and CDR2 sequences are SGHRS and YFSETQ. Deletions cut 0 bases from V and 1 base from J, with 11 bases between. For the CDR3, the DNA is TGCGCCAGCAGCTTGGGCGGGGGCTTATCCTACAATGAGCAGTTCTTC. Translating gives CASSLGGGLSYNEQFF.

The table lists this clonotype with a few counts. The CDR3 sequence: CASTQKKGETGVNEQFF. In DNA form, the CDR3 reads TGTGCCAGCACCCAAAAAAAGGGGGAGACAGGGGTAAATGAGCAGTTCTTC. The chain couples TRBV7-2 to TRBJ2-5; 8 nucleotides line up with TRBD1. The J call may not be correct, given that the DNA end is closer to TRBJ2-1. CDR1 and CDR2 (germline): SGHTA, FQGNSA. This CDR3 spans 17 amino acids.

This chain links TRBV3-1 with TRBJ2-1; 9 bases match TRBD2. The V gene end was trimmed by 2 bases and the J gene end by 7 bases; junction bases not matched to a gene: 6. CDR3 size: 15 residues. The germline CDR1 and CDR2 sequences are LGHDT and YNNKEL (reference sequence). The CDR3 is CASSQRAGLANEQFF. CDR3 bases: TGTGCCAGCAGCCAAAGGGCGGGACTAGCTAATGAGCAGTTCTTC.

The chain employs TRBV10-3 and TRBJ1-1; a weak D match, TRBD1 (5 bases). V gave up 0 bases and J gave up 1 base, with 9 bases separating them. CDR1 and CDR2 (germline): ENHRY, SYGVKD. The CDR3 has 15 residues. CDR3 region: CAISESNGGNTEAFF. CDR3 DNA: TGTGCCATCAGTGAGTCGAATGGGGGGAACACTGAAGCTTTCTTT.

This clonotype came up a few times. CDR3 in DNA: TGTGCCAGCAGTGGAACAGGGGGTGTCACTGAAGCTTTCTTT. It specifies CASSGTGGVTEAFF. The genes are TRBV6-1 and TRBJ1-1; 8 bases fit TRBD1. This CDR3 is built from 14 residues. Germline assignment: CDR1 MNHNS and CDR2 SASEGT. Germline trimming cut 4 bases from V and 4 bases from J; bases unmatched to any gene: 5.

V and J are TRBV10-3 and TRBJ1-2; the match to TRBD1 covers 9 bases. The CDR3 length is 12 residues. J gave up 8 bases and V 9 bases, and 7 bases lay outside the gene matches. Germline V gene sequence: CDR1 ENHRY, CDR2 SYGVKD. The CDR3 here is CAIGQGIWGYTF. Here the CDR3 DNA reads TGTGCCATAGGACAGGGGATTTGGGGCTACACCTTC.

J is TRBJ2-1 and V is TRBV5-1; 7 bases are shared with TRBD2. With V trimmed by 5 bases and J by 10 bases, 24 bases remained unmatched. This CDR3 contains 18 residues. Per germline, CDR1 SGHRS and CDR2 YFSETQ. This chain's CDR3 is CASSRFLSGTGPRGEQFF. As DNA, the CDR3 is TGCGCCAGCAGTAGGTTTTTGAGCGGGACCGGACCCCGGGGGGAGCAGTTCTTC.

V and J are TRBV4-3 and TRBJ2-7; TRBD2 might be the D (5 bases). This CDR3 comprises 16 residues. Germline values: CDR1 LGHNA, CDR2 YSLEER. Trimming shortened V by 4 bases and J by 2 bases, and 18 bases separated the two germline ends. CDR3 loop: CASSRVRAADPYEQYF. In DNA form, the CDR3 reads TGCGCCAGCAGCCGAGTTCGAGCGGCCGACCCCTACGAGCAGTACTTC.

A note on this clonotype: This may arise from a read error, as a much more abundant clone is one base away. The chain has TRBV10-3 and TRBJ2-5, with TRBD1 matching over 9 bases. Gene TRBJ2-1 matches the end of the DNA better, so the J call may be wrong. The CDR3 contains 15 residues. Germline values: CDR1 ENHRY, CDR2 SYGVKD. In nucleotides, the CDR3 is TGTGCCATCAGTGGGGACAGGGAAACGCACAATGGGCAGTTCTTC. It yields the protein CAISGDRETHNGQFF.

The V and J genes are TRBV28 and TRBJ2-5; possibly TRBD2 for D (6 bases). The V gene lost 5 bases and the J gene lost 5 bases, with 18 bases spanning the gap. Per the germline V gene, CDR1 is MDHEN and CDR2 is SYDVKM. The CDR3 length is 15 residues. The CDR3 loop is CASSRRGAPQETQYF. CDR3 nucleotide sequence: TGTGCCAGCAGTAGGCGCGGGGCCCCGCAGGAGACCCAGTACTTC.

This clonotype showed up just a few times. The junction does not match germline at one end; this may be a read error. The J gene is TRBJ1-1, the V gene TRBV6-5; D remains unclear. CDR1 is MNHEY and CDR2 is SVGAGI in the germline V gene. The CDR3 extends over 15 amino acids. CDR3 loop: CASSYSSGLNTGAFF. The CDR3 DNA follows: TGTGCCAGCAGTTACTCTTCAGGTTTAAACACTGGAGCTTTCTTT.

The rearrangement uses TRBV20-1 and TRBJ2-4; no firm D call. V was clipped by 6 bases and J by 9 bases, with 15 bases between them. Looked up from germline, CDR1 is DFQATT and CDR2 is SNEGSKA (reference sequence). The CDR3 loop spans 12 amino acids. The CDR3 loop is CSATQPDGIQYF. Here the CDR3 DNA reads TGCAGTGCGACCCAACCCGATGGCATTCAGTACTTC.

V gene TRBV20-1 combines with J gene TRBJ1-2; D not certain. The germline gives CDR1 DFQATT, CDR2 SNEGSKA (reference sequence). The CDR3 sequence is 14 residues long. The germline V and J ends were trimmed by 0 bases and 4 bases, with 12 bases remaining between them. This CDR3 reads CSARDAWSLYGYTF. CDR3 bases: TGCAGTGCTAGAGACGCGTGGAGCCTCTATGGCTACACCTTC.